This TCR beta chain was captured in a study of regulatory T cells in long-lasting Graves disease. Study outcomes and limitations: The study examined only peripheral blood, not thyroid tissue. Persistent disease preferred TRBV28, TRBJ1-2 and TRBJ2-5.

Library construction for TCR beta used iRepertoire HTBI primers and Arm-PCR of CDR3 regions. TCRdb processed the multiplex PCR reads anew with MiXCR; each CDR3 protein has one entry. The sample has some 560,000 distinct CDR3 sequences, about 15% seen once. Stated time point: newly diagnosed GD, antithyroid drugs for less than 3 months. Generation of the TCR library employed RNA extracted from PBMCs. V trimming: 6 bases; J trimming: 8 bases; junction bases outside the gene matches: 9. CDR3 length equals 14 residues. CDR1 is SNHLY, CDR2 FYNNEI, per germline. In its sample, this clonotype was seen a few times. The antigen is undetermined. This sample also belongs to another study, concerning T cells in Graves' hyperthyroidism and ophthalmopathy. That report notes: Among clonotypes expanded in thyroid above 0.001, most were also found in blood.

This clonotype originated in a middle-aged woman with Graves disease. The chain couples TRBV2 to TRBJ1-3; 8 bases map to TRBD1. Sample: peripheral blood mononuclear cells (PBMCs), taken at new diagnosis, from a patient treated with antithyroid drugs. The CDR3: CASSGQDRVDTIYF. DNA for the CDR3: TGTGCCAGCAGCGGGCAGGACAGGGTGGACACCATATATTTT. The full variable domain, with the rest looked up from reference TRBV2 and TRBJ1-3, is EPEVTQTPSHQVTQMGQEVILRCVPISNHLYFYWYRQILGQKVEFLVSFYNNEISEKSEIFDDQFSVERPDGSNFTLKIRSTKLEDSAMYFCASSGQDRVDTIYFGEGSWLTVV.